A single sample gave rise to the 30 T cell receptor beta chains below, sequenced in a study of somatic mutations in cytotoxic T cells in rheumatoid arthritis. Data came from immunoSEQ multiplex PCR; TCRdb stores just in-frame clones and leaves some out. Found here are about 25,000 clones, 70% to 85% of them singletons; the top ten hold approximately 9.4%. Material for sequencing was CD8+ T cells sorted from blood. These TCRs come from a woman younger than 30 in good health.

This clone has a single count. The chain links TRBV27 to TRBJ1-3; D call uncertain. The CDR3 is 18 residues long. Per germline, CDR1 MNHEY and CDR2 SMNVEV (reference sequence). Between the trimmed V and J ends, which lost 6 bases and 5 bases, there was a span of 26 bases. CDR3 region: CASSPLSTAGEARNTIYF. The CDR3 region has the DNA TGTGCCAGCAGCCCATTATCGACGGCAGGCGAGGCCAGAAACACCATATATTTT.

This clone was observed a handful of times. The J gene is TRBJ2-5, the V gene TRBV15, with no clear D. The CDR3 contains 15 residues. With 0 bases removed from V and 0 bases from J, the gap between germline ends came to 8 bases. Germline CDR1 and CDR2: LNHNV and YYDKDF (reference sequence). CDR3 coding DNA: TGTGCCACCAGCAGAGATCGGATGGACCAAGAGACCCAGTACTTC. This translates into CATSRDRMDQETQYF.

V and J are TRBV9 and TRBJ2-2; the D gene is possibly TRBD1 (6 bases). Germline CDR1 reads SGDLS; CDR2 reads YYNGEE. This CDR3 contains 18 residues. V gave up 2 bases and J gave up 1 base, with 18 bases separating them. The DNA of the CDR3 is TGTGCCAGCAGCGTTCCACCCGGTTGGGGGCAGAACACCGGGGAGCTGTTTTTT. This gives the protein CASSVPPGWGQNTGELFF. The full variable domain, completed using reference TRBV9 and TRBJ2-2, is DSGVTQTPKHLITATGQRVTLRCSPRSGDLSVYWYQQSLDQGLQFLIQYYNGEERAKGNILERFSAQQFPDLHSELNLSSLELGDSALYFCASSVPPGWGQNTGELFFGEGSRLTVL.

This clone was seen more than once but under ten times. CDR3 protein: CASSRDRYPYEQYF. CDR3 sequence (DNA): TGTGCCAGCAGCCGCGACAGGTACCCCTACGAGCAGTACTTC. The chain couples TRBV28 to TRBJ2-7; possibly TRBD1 for D (6 bases). V lost 6 bases to trimming and J lost 2 bases, with 14 bases between them. The germline gives CDR1 MDHEN, CDR2 SYDVKM. CDR3 length: 14 residues.

The V gene is TRBV4-2, the J gene TRBJ2-7; 9 nucleotides line up with TRBD2. Germline V gives CDR1 LGHNA, CDR2 YNFKEQ. Trimming at V came to 0 bases and at J to 4 bases, leaving 4 bases not matched to a gene. The CDR3 runs 15 residues. The CDR3 here is CASSQDPSGTYEQYF. The CDR3 bases are TGTGCCAGCAGCCAAGATCCTAGCGGGACATACGAGCAGTACTTC.

The chain is built from TRBV2 and TRBJ2-1, with TRBD1 as a possible D gene (5 bases). The length of the CDR3 is 14 residues. V gave up 10 bases and J gave up 0 bases, with 13 bases separating them. Germline CDR1 and CDR2: SNHLY and FYNNEI. CDR3 nucleotides: TGTGCCATCGTGACAGACAGCTCCTACAATGAGCAGTTCTTC. Amino acids: CAIVTDSSYNEQFF.

The genes are TRBV2 and TRBJ2-7, with 7 bases fitting TRBD2. V gave up 8 bases and J gave up 1 base; unmatched junction bases: 14. Per germline, CDR1 SNHLY and CDR2 FYNNEI. The CDR3 covers 16 residues. The CDR3 region has the DNA TGTGCCAGCTACGGGGTCGCTAGCGGCCGTTCCTACGAGCAGTACTTC. Its translation: CASYGVASGRSYEQYF. Variable domain in full (rest from reference TRBV2 and TRBJ2-7): EPEVTQTPSHQVTQMGQEVILRCVPISNHLYFYWYRQILGQKVEFLVSFYNNEISEKSEIFDDQFSVERPDGSNFTLKIRSTKLEDSAMYFCASYGVASGRSYEQYFGPGTRLTVT.

The chain recombines TRBV30 with TRBJ2-7, with no clear D. V was clipped by 4 bases and J by 0 bases, with 13 bases between them. The CDR3 is made up of 14 amino acids. The V gene's germline CDR1 is GTSNPN and CDR2 SVGIG (reference sequence). Here the CDR3 DNA reads TGTGCCTGGAACTTAGGGCCATCCTCCTACGAGCAGTACTTC. Translated: CAWNLGPSSYEQYF.

This clone was detected once. The gene calls are TRBV23-1 and TRBJ2-7; D tentatively reads TRBD1 or TRBD2 (5 bases each). TRBV23-1 is an ORF; its function is uncertain. This CDR3 has 16 amino acids. The ends were cut back, 2 bases at V and 3 bases at J, with 17 bases in the middle. The CDR3 nucleotides read TGCGCCAGCAGTCAAGACAACCGGGACGGGTACTACGAGCAGTACTTC. This gives the protein CASSQDNRDGYYEQYF.

This clone was picked up one time. The V gene is TRBV7-9, the J gene TRBJ1-1, with D possibly being TRBD1 (6 bases). The germline V gene encodes CDR1 SEHNR and CDR2 FQNEAQ (reference sequence). Trimming took off 3 bases at V and 4 bases at J, with 18 bases between the two ends. The CDR3 is 16 residues long. In DNA form, the CDR3 reads TGTGCCAGCAGCTTCTTGGCGGCAGGGGAGGGCACTGAAGCTTTCTTT. Translation gives CASSFLAAGEGTEAFF. Using reference TRBV7-9 and TRBJ1-1 for the parts outside the CDR3, the full variable domain is DTGVSQNPRHKITKRGQNVTFRCDPISEHNRLYWYRQTLGQGPEFLTYFQNEAQLEKSRLLSDRFSAERPKGSFSTLEIQRTEQGDSAMYLCASSFLAAGEGTEAFFGQGTRLTVV.

The chain recombines TRBV7-6 with TRBJ1-2, with 10 bases aligning to TRBD1. The CDR3 totals 16 residues. Germline CDR1 SGHVS, CDR2 FNYEAQ. V was pared by 0 bases and J by 6 bases, with 7 bases of the junction left unmatched. The CDR3 spells CASSLAPGQGSDGYTF. The CDR3 coding sequence is TGTGCCAGCAGCTTAGCCCCGGGACAGGGGAGCGATGGCTACACCTTC.

The chain has TRBV25-1 and TRBJ2-7; D gene ambiguous. Trimming left V 6 bases short and J 3 bases short, with 12 bases between. Germline V gives CDR1 MGHDK, CDR2 SYGVNS. This CDR3 contains 13 residues. CDR3 amino acids: CASRYSTVYEQYF. The CDR3 DNA follows: TGTGCCAGCAGATACTCAACAGTCTACGAGCAGTACTTC.

The chain is built from TRBV29-1 and TRBJ1-4, with 8 bases lining up with TRBD1. Germline V gene data show CDR1 as SQVTM and CDR2 as ANQGSEA. There are 15 residues in the CDR3. V trimming: 7 bases; J trimming: 8 bases; junction bases outside the gene matches: 15. The CDR3 reads CSARVLTGAGEKLFF. CDR3 DNA sequence: TGCAGCGCCCGAGTATTGACAGGGGCAGGGGAAAAACTGTTTTTT.

This clone was counted between two and nine times. The genes are TRBV2 and TRBJ2-7; TRBD2 matches at 9 bases. The J segment lost 4 bases and the V segment lost 1 base, leaving 2 bases of the junction unmatched. Germline V gene sequence: CDR1 SNHLY, CDR2 FYNNEI. The CDR3 length is 14 residues. The CDR3 here is CASSEEREEYEQYF. The CDR3 DNA reads TGTGCCAGCAGTGAAGAGCGGGAGGAGTACGAGCAGTACTTC. Combining the CDR3 with reference TRBV2 and TRBJ2-7 gives the whole variable domain EPEVTQTPSHQVTQMGQEVILRCVPISNHLYFYWYRQILGQKVEFLVSFYNNEISEKSEIFDDQFSVERPDGSNFTLKIRSTKLEDSAMYFCASSEEREEYEQYFGPGTRLTVT.

J is TRBJ1-1 and V is TRBV28; possibly TRBD1 for D (5 bases). Between the trimmed V and J ends, which lost 3 bases and 5 bases, there was a span of 19 bases. The CDR3 is 16 residues long. Germline-derived CDR1 and CDR2 are MDHEN and SYDVKM. In DNA form, the CDR3 reads TGTGCCAGCAGTTTGACCCCAGGGCTCCCGGCGACTGAAGCTTTCTTT. Translation: CASSLTPGLPATEAFF.

The chain recombines TRBV13 with TRBJ2-3, with D perhaps TRBD1 (5 bases). Germline-derived CDR1 and CDR2 are PRHDT and FYEKMQ (reference sequence). V shed 8 bases and J shed 4 bases, with 19 bases lying between them. This CDR3 has 15 amino acids. The CDR3 sequence: CASSLRGGPPDTQYF. The CDR3 coding sequence is TGTGCCAGCTCCTTAAGGGGTGGCCCCCCAGATACGCAGTATTTT.

The chain recombines TRBV2 with TRBJ2-1, with TRBD1 as a possible D gene (5 bases). Trimming pared 2 bases from V and 6 bases from J, leaving 5 bases between. Germline CDR1 SNHLY, CDR2 FYNNEI. CDR3 length: 12 residues. CDR3 protein: CASSERGNEQFF. CDR3 coding DNA: TGTGCCAGCAGTGAAAGGGGCAATGAGCAGTTCTTC.

The J gene is TRBJ2-7, the V gene TRBV6-1; 8 nucleotides match TRBD1. Unmatched junction bases numbered 10, after V lost 3 bases and J lost 3 bases. Per germline, CDR1 MNHNS and CDR2 SASEGT. The CDR3 spans 16 residues. DNA of the CDR3: TGTGCCAGCAGTGATCCTGGACAGGGATCCCTCTACGAGCAGTACTTC. The encoded protein is CASSDPGQGSLYEQYF.

This chain connects TRBV7-9 to TRBJ2-6; no clear D gene. V gave up 5 bases and J gave up 0 bases, with 5 bases separating them. Germline CDR1 and CDR2: SEHNR and FQNEAQ (reference sequence). CDR3 size: 14 residues. The CDR3 DNA follows: TGTGCCAGCAGCCCGGCCTCTGGGGCCAACGTCCTGACTTTC. The encoded protein is CASSPASGANVLTF. Based on the CDR3 plus reference TRBV7-9 and TRBJ2-6, the full variable domain is DTGVSQNPRHKITKRGQNVTFRCDPISEHNRLYWYRQTLGQGPEFLTYFQNEAQLEKSRLLSDRFSAERPKGSFSTLEIQRTEQGDSAMYLCASSPASGANVLTFGAGSRLTVL.

The chain combines TRBV4-1 with TRBJ2-7; D gene uncertain. Trimming stripped 1 base from V and 4 bases from J, with 11 bases between. Looked up from germline, CDR1 is MGHRA and CDR2 is YSYEKL. The CDR3 is 14 residues long. The CDR3 spells CASSQAPPGYEQYF. The CDR3 DNA sequence: TGCGCCAGCAGCCAAGCCCCGCCCGGATACGAGCAGTACTTC.

The chain links TRBV28 to TRBJ2-1, with D unclear. In germline, CDR1 is MDHEN, CDR2 SYDVKM. V lost 3 bases, J lost 6 bases, and 12 bases lay in between. This CDR3 has 14 amino acids. Here the CDR3 DNA reads TGTGCCAGCAGTTTCGATCTCTTCCCCAATGAGCAGTTCTTC. It translates to CASSFDLFPNEQFF.

The rearrangement uses TRBV29-1 and TRBJ1-3; D is perhaps TRBD1 (6 bases). The CDR3 has 17 residues. V was cut by 3 bases and J by 7 bases, with 25 bases left in between. Germline V gene data show CDR1 as SQVTM and CDR2 as ANQGSEA. CDR3 sequence: CSVDSNREIIVSNTIYF. The DNA of the CDR3 is TGCAGCGTTGATTCGAACAGGGAAATAATTGTTAGCAACACCATATATTTT.

This rearrangement joins TRBV7-9 to TRBJ2-5; perhaps TRBD2 as D (7 bases). Trimming removed 8 bases from V and 2 bases from J, with 18 bases in between. The CDR3 contains 15 residues. In germline, CDR1 is SEHNR, CDR2 FQNEAQ (reference sequence). This chain's CDR3 is CASSGFGGPQETQYF. CDR3 DNA sequence: TGTGCCAGCTCGGGGTTCGGGGGGCCTCAAGAGACCCAGTACTTC.

The genes are TRBV28 and TRBJ1-5, with no clear D. This CDR3 has 15 residues. Germline lookup yields CDR1 MDHEN and CDR2 SYDVKM. Trimming left V 5 bases short and J 2 bases short, with 13 bases between. The CDR3 DNA reads TGTGCCAGCAGTCCGGGAGTCCGTGGCAATCAGCCCCAGCATTTT. Amino acids: CASSPGVRGNQPQHF. The full variable domain, completed using reference TRBV28 and TRBJ1-5, is DVKVTQSSRYLVKRTGEKVFLECVQDMDHENMFWYRQDPGLGLRLIYFSYDVKMKEKGDIPEGYSVSREKKERFSLILESASTNQTSMYLCASSPGVRGNQPQHFGDGTRLSIL.

This sequence joins TRBV5-4 and TRBJ1-1; D is uncertain. The CDR3 extends over 13 amino acids. The V end lost 4 bases, the J end lost 7 bases, and 14 bases lay between the germline ends. Germline V CDR1 and CDR2: SGHNT, YYREEE (reference sequence). The CDR3 DNA follows: TGTGCCAGCAGCCCACATAACCAGGATGAAGCTTTCTTT. This sequence encodes CASSPHNQDEAFF.

V usage is TRBV27 and J usage is TRBJ2-7; TRBD1 is a possible D gene (5 bases). The CDR3 consists of 14 residues. Germline-derived CDR1 and CDR2 are MNHEY and SMNVEV (reference sequence). V was trimmed by 5 bases and J by 3 bases, leaving 14 bases between them. CDR3 loop: CASSLRGKVYEQYF. DNA for the CDR3: TGTGCCAGCAGTCTTAGGGGAAAGGTCTACGAGCAGTACTTC.

The chain carries TRBV4-1 and TRBJ1-1; 10 positions agree with TRBD1. V shed 3 bases, J shed 4 bases, and the junction held 5 bases outside the gene matches. The germline V gene has CDR1 MGHRA and CDR2 YSYEKL. The CDR3 contains 15 residues. CDR3 amino acids: CASSHPTGGFTEAFF. The CDR3 nucleotides read TGCGCCAGCAGCCATCCGACAGGGGGCTTCACTGAAGCTTTCTTT.

The J gene is TRBJ1-5, the V gene TRBV4-1, with 9 bases identical to TRBD1. The CDR3 sequence is 17 residues long. J gave up 4 bases and V 0 bases, and 7 bases lay outside the gene matches. From germline, CDR1 is MGHRA and CDR2 YSYEKL. CDR3 amino acids: CASSQDSGTGTNQPQHF. The DNA of the CDR3 is TGCGCCAGCAGCCAAGATTCCGGGACAGGGACTAATCAGCCCCAGCATTTT.

V is TRBV11-2 and J is TRBJ2-7; D is unclear. The germline V gene encodes CDR1 SGHAT and CDR2 FQNNGV. The V gene lost 1 base and the J gene lost 7 bases, with 11 bases spanning the gap. The CDR3 runs 13 residues. Here the CDR3 DNA reads TGTGCCAGCAGCTTAGGGATAGCTTGGGAGCAGTACTTC. Amino acids: CASSLGIAWEQYF.

V gene TRBV28 combines with J gene TRBJ2-1; the D gene is possibly TRBD2 (6 bases). This CDR3 is built from 16 residues. The V gene lost 3 bases and the J gene lost 4 bases, with 16 bases spanning the gap. Germline lookup yields CDR1 MDHEN and CDR2 SYDVKM. This CDR3 is CASSLSGTGVYNEQFF. The CDR3, as DNA: TGTGCCAGCAGTTTGAGTGGGACGGGGGTTTACAATGAGCAGTTCTTC. The entire variable domain, with the rest obtained from reference TRBV28 and TRBJ2-1, is as follows: DVKVTQSSRYLVKRTGEKVFLECVQDMDHENMFWYRQDPGLGLRLIYFSYDVKMKEKGDIPEGYSVSREKKERFSLILESASTNQTSMYLCASSLSGTGVYNEQFFGPGTRLTVL.